These 21 T cell receptor beta chains were all obtained from the same sample, sequenced in a study of breast tumors, draining lymph nodes, adjacent tissues. The lymph nodes were axillary draining lymph nodes from breast cancer patients. TCRdb re-called the multiplex PCR reads with MiXCR, one entry per CDR3 protein. Altogether 200,000 to 250,000 distinct CDR3 sequences are present, about 30% being singletons, with the ten largest covering 1.3% to 1.5%. The specimen was axillary lymph node tissue. Every receptor here comes from a female donor with breast cancer. Some clones in this sample may be carry-over from other donors' samples.

This clonotype was observed at least ten times. The chain is built from TRBV5-1 and TRBJ1-2, with D maybe TRBD1 (6 bases). This CDR3 is built from 14 residues. CDR1 SGHRS and CDR2 YFSETQ come from the germline V gene. Trimming left V 1 base short and J 8 bases short, with 15 bases between. CDR3 in DNA: TGCGCCAGCAGCTTGACCGGGACAAGCGGCGGCTACACCTTC. Its translation is CASSLTGTSGGYTF.

This clonotype was seen many times. The rearrangement uses TRBV7-9 and TRBJ2-2; TRBD2 matches 7 bases. Unmatched junction bases numbered 13, after V lost 7 bases and J lost 2 bases. CDR1 and CDR2 from the germline V gene are SEHNR and FQNEAQ (reference sequence). The CDR3 loop spans 17 amino acids. CDR3 sequence (DNA): TGTGCCAGCACCAATCCTGCCACTAGCGCTAACACCGGGGAGCTGTTTTTT. Protein: CASTNPATSANTGELFF. The full variable domain, rest sourced from reference TRBV7-9 and TRBJ2-2, is DTGVSQNPRHKITKRGQNVTFRCDPISEHNRLYWYRQTLGQGPEFLTYFQNEAQLEKSRLLSDRFSAERPKGSFSTLEIQRTEQGDSAMYLCASTNPATSANTGELFFGEGSRLTVL.

The V gene is TRBV24-1, the J gene TRBJ2-5; 10 bases map to TRBD2. J gave up 5 bases and V 12 bases, and 11 bases lay outside the gene matches. Germline V gene sequence: CDR1 KGHDR, CDR2 SFDVKD. This CDR3 contains 14 residues. This CDR3 is CARPASGRDETQYF. The CDR3, as DNA: TGTGCCCGCCCGGCCAGCGGGAGGGACGAGACCCAGTACTTC.

The chain carries TRBV20-1 and TRBJ1-1; the D is unclear. The CDR3 sequence is 12 residues long. Germline CDR1 is DFQATT and CDR2 is SNEGSKA (reference sequence). V was cut by 0 bases and J by 5 bases, with 7 bases left in between. CDR3 DNA sequence: TGCAGTGCTAGAGATCGGGGAACTGAAGCTTTCTTT. Amino acid sequence: CSARDRGTEAFF.

Note on this clonotype: This may arise from a read error, as a much more abundant clone is one base away. The conserved phenylalanine or tryptophan is not found at the CDR3 terminus, so this likely reflects a read error. The chain has TRBV7-2 and TRBJ2-2, with 9 bases aligning to TRBD2. This CDR3 comprises 17 residues. With 0 bases clipped from V and 6 bases from J, the junction kept 8 bases outside the gene matches. Germline lookup yields CDR1 SGHTA and CDR2 FQGNSA. CDR3 DNA sequence: TGTGCCAGCAGCTTAGCGCTGGCGGGAGGGCCGTCCGGGGAGCTGTTTTCT. It is translated as CASSLALAGGPSGELFS.

The count of this clonotype is one. The chain joins TRBV24-1 to TRBJ1-5, with no clear D. The V end was cut by 4 bases, the J end by 3 bases, with 9 bases between. The CDR3 sequence is 14 residues long. Germline V gives CDR1 KGHDR, CDR2 SFDVKD. CDR3 loop: CATSDPSHNQPQHF. CDR3 nucleotide sequence: TGTGCCACCAGTGACCCGAGTCACAATCAGCCCCAGCATTTT.

With respect to this clonotype: A much more abundant neighbour one base away suggests this may be a read error. The DNA of the CDR3 is TGTGCCGGTATGGGACAGAAGAACACCGGGGAGCTGTTTTTT. This translates into CAGMGQKNTGELFF. The gene calls are TRBV19 and TRBJ2-2; TRBD1 aligns across 7 bases. CDR1 and CDR2 (germline): LNHDA, SQIVND (reference sequence). V was pared by 11 bases and J by 1 base, with 7 bases of the junction left unmatched. CDR3 size: 14 residues.

The chain carries TRBV6-2 or TRBV6-3 and TRBJ2-1; 14 bases map to TRBD2. CDR1 MNHEY and CDR2 SVGEGT come from the germline V gene. The CDR3 length is 14 residues. V shed 5 bases, J shed 15 bases, and the junction held 9 bases outside the gene matches. CDR3 sequence: CASSPSGLAGARFF. CDR3 nucleotide sequence: TGTGCCAGCAGTCCCTCGGGACTAGCGGGAGCAAGGTTCTTC.

This clonotype showed up many times. This chain connects TRBV5-1 to TRBJ2-3; D not certain. There are 12 residues in the CDR3. Trimming left V 5 bases short and J 1 base short, with 5 bases between. Germline CDR1 and CDR2: SGHRS and YFSETQ. CDR3 sequence (DNA): TGCGCCAGCAGTGGCGGCACAGATACGCAGTATTTT. Its protein is CASSGGTDTQYF.

To note about this clonotype: Compared with germline, one end of the junction differs, possibly owing to a read error. The gene calls are TRBV20-1 and TRBJ2-1; 9 bases fit TRBD1. CDR3 length: 13 residues. Germline V gene lookup returns CDR1 DFQATT and CDR2 SNEGSKA (reference sequence). CDR3 region: CSVGDRAYDEQFF. In DNA, the CDR3 is TGCAGTGTGGGGGACAGGGCCTACGATGAGCAGTTCTTC.

On this clonotype: A read error may explain this, as a much larger clone is one base away. V gene TRBV6-6 combines with J gene TRBJ1-2, with 9 bases identical to TRBD1. Germline CDR1 MNHNY, CDR2 SVGAGI (reference sequence). The V and J ends lost 7 bases and 8 bases, in that order; junction bases with no gene match: 17. CDR3 length equals 16 residues. CDR3 DNA: TGTGCCAGCACCCCTTCGAGGCGGACAGGGGACGTGGGCTACACCTTC. This encodes CASTPSRRTGDVGYTF.

The genes are TRBV11-1 and TRBJ2-7, with 8 bases that match TRBD1. The CDR3 has 16 amino acids. Trimming removed 8 bases from V and 3 bases from J; junction bases left unmatched: 15. Germline loops: CDR1 SGHAT, CDR2 FQDESV (reference sequence). The CDR3 sequence: CASGRPRDRKDYEQYF. The CDR3 DNA follows: TGTGCCAGCGGCAGACCCCGGGACAGGAAAGACTACGAGCAGTACTTC.

As regards this clonotype: One junction end disagrees with the germline gene, perhaps due to a read error. This chain links TRBV7-2 with TRBJ1-3; TRBD1 might be the D (5 bases). This CDR3 region has 17 residues. Germline V gene lookup returns CDR1 SGHTA and CDR2 FQGNSA. The CDR3: CASSLGGGGASRNPIYF. As DNA, the CDR3 is TGTGCCAGCAGCTTAGGGGGTGGAGGGGCCTCTAGAAACCCCATATATTTT.

This clonotype was detected many times. The chain uses TRBV6-1 and TRBJ1-6; D gene unclear. CDR1 is MNHNS and CDR2 is SASEGT in the germline V gene. Between the trimmed V and J ends, which lost 1 base and 5 bases, there was a span of 15 bases. The CDR3 sequence is 17 residues long. The CDR3, as DNA: TGTGCCAGCAGTGAAGGGCTCGCTAAGAGGAATAATTCACCCCTCCACTTT. It encodes CASSEGLAKRNNSPLHF.

On this clonotype itself: No conserved phenylalanine or tryptophan ends this CDR3, so it is likely a read error. The limits of the CDR3 on the DNA are not certain, so only TCRdb's listed CDR3 is given. V usage is TRBV6-6 and J usage is TRBJ1-6. Ends included, the CDR3 has 9 residues. Per the germline V gene, CDR1 is MNHNY and CDR2 is SVGAGI (reference sequence). The CDR3 is CASSTYTDS.

The rearrangement uses TRBV30 and TRBJ2-2; 7 bases line up with TRBD1. This CDR3 is built from 15 residues. Trimming at V came to 3 bases and at J to 13 bases, leaving 17 bases not matched to a gene. Germline CDR1 GTSNPN, CDR2 SVGIG (reference sequence). CDR3 DNA: TGTGCCTGGAGAAGGGGGCCGCCGAACACCGGAGGGCTGTTTTTT. The encoded protein is CAWRRGPPNTGGLFF.

This clonotype occurred a few times. With a much larger clone just one base away, this may be a read error. The rearrangement joins TRBV7-8 to TRBJ2-5; D remains unclear. The CDR3 length is 15 residues. Per germline, CDR1 SGHVS and CDR2 FQNEAQ. CDR3 coding DNA: TGTGCCAGCAGCTTAGGAGCGCGTTCACAAGAGACCCAGCACTTC. It codes for CASSLGARSQETQHF.

This clonotype was picked up many times. V gene TRBV6-2 or TRBV6-3 combines with J gene TRBJ2-5, with D possibly TRBD2 on 6 matching bases. Trimming cost V 9 bases and J 5 bases, with 13 bases left between them. The germline V gene has CDR1 MNHEY and CDR2 SVGEGT. The CDR3 is made up of 12 amino acids. Here the CDR3 DNA reads TGTGCCAGTCCAAGAGGAGGGGAGACCCAGTACTTC. It yields the protein CASPRGGETQYF.

V usage is TRBV28 and J usage is TRBJ2-5, with D possibly called TRBD1 or TRBD2 (6 bases each). The V end lost 3 bases, the J end lost 0 bases, and 14 bases lay between the germline ends. This CDR3 is built from 16 residues. The V gene's germline CDR1 is MDHEN and CDR2 SYDVKM. DNA for the CDR3: TGTGCCAGCAGTTTCGGAATAGGGGGGTACCAAGAGACCCAGTACTTC. Protein sequence: CASSFGIGGYQETQYF.

As concerns this clonotype: Just one base apart from a much larger clone, this may be a read error. The V call is TRBV20-1, the J call TRBJ1-2, with D possibly matching TRBD1 (6 bases). Germline assignment: CDR1 DFQATT and CDR2 SNEGSKA (reference sequence). The CDR3 contains 14 residues. The CDR3, as DNA: TGCAGTGCCCCGGACAGACTAAATAACTCTGGCTACACCTTC. This translates into CSAPDRLNNSGYTF.

The chain joins TRBV6-1 to TRBJ2-2; 10 nucleotides agree with TRBD2. CDR3 length: 17 residues. V shed 7 bases, J shed 4 bases, and the junction held 12 bases outside the gene matches. CDR1 and CDR2 from the germline V gene are MNHNS and SASEGT. CDR3: CASTISFGLAVTGELFF. The DNA for the CDR3 is TGTGCCAGCACCATATCTTTCGGACTAGCGGTCACCGGGGAGCTGTTTTTT.